This TCR beta chain was retrieved from a study of blood T cell repertoires in COVID-19. Whole-study context: Samples came from the United States, Italy and Spain, spanning acute and convalescent COVID-19. PBMCs, B-cell-depleted T cells, or T cells were the source of the cDNA or gDNA that made up the material.

V lost 5 bases and J lost 1, with 17 bases in between. Germline V gene data show CDR1 as SGHAT and CDR2 as FQNNGV. CDR3 length equals 16 residues. Under the authors' procedure: Amplification of reference gene primers provided the estimated nucleated cell counts. The assay was immunoSEQ multiplex PCR, and TCRdb's table has in-frame clones only and misses some. V, J and clone size are taken as reported in that table, and D and trimming were inferred from the DNA itself. The sample lists approximately 150,000 clones; roughly four fifths were seen once. The source material was peripheral blood. The TCR sequence derives from a man in his 70s with active or convalescent COVID-19. V gene TRBV11-2 combines with J gene TRBJ1-2; D gene ambiguous. CDR3 nucleotides: TGTGCCAGCAGCCCAGAGATGTGGACTAGTAACTATGGCTACACCTTC. As protein: CASSPEMWTSNYGYTF.